Described below is a single T cell receptor (beta chain) sequence and its context. These data belong to a study of blood T cell repertoires in COVID-19. At the level of the study: PBMCs, B-cell-depleted T cells, or T cells were the source of the cDNA or gDNA that made up the material.

The data were produced by immunoSEQ multiplex PCR, yet TCRdb's version contains in-frame clones alone and is incomplete. The top ten clones hold approximately 2.5% of a sample with some 190,000 clones, roughly 87% of them seen once. The CDR3 is 16 residues long. Per germline, CDR1 SGHTA and CDR2 FQGNSA. The J segment lost 7 bases and the V segment lost 0 bases, leaving 3 bases of the junction unmatched. This TCR was recovered from a woman aged 40 to 50 with acute COVID-19. J is TRBJ2-1 and V is TRBV7-2; 13 bases agree with TRBD2. The sequenced sample was PBMCs or T cells enriched from blood (not recorded which). CDR3 sequence reads: CASSLAPGLAGNEQFF. CDR3 in DNA: TGTGCCAGCAGCTTAGCCCCGGGACTAGCGGGGAATGAGCAGTTCTTC.